Each of the 27 T cell receptor beta chains below was sequenced from the same sample in a study of siplizumab effects on memory and regulatory T cells. Some clones are missing from TCRdb's copy, which holds only in-frame ones; the method was immunoSEQ multiplex PCR. The table includes 100,000 or so clones, more than 85% detected once. The sample taken for sequencing was CD4+ T cells sorted from blood. These receptors were collected from a human donor in good health. Some clones in this sample may be carry-over from other donors' samples.

In this sample, this clone turned up once. The V and J genes are TRBV15 and TRBJ1-3, with D perhaps matching TRBD1 (5 bases). Looked up from germline, CDR1 is LNHNV and CDR2 is YYDKDF (reference sequence). V was clipped by 4 bases and J by 0 bases, with 13 bases between them. The CDR3 is 16 amino acids. CDR3 sequence reads: CATSKGTDFSGNTIYF. The CDR3 bases are TGTGCCACCAGCAAAGGGACGGATTTCTCTGGAAACACCATATATTTT.

The gene calls are TRBV7-8 and TRBJ2-2; TRBD2 matches 10 bases. The CDR3 covers 14 residues. V lost 5 bases, J lost 6 bases, and 3 bases stayed unmatched. Germline V CDR1 and CDR2: SGHVS, FQNEAQ. Here the CDR3 reads CASSAAGGPGELFF. The DNA for the CDR3 is TGTGCCAGCAGCGCAGCGGGAGGGCCCGGGGAGCTGTTTTTT. The full variable domain, with the rest looked up from reference TRBV7-8 and TRBJ2-2, is GAGVSQSPRYKVAKRGQDVALRCDPISGHVSLFWYQQALGQGPEFLTYFQNEAQLDKSGLPSDRFFAERPEGSVSTLKIQRTQQEDSAVYLCASSAAGGPGELFFGEGSRLTVL.

The chain links TRBV7-6 to TRBJ2-3; D gene unclear. V gave up 2 bases and J gave up 1 base, with 10 bases separating them. Germline CDR1 is SGHVS and CDR2 is FNYEAQ. This CDR3 is 15 amino acids long. The CDR3 DNA follows: TGTGCCAGCAGCTTACTTGGCGGTCGCACAGATACGCAGTATTTT. It yields the protein CASSLLGGRTDTQYF.

This rearrangement joins TRBV5-4 to TRBJ1-4, with D possibly matching TRBD1 (5 bases). V was cut by 0 bases and J by 11 bases, with 17 bases left in between. Per the germline V gene, CDR1 is SGHNT and CDR2 is YYREEE (reference sequence). The CDR3 has 15 amino acids. The CDR3 region is CASSLAGLGTGKLFF. CDR3 coding DNA: TGTGCCAGCAGCTTGGCGGGACTCGGTACGGGGAAACTGTTTTTT. The variable domain in full, with the rest retrieved from reference TRBV5-4 and TRBJ1-4, is ETGVTQSPTHLIKTRGQQVTLRCSSQSGHNTVSWYQQALGQGPQFIFQYYREEENGRGNFPPRFSGLQFPNYSSELNVNALELDDSALYLCASSLAGLGTGKLFFGSGTQLSVL.

The chain combines TRBV7-9 with TRBJ1-1; no firm D call. Trimming stripped 5 bases from V and 0 bases from J, with 10 bases between. The CDR3 runs 14 residues. Per the germline V gene, CDR1 is SEHNR and CDR2 is FQNEAQ (reference sequence). The CDR3 DNA reads as TGTGCCAGCAGCCCTGGACGGATGAACACTGAAGCTTTCTTT. Its protein is CASSPGRMNTEAFF.

The chain is built from TRBV28 and TRBJ2-5, with TRBD1 matching over 7 bases. This CDR3 is 14 amino acids long. The germline V gene encodes CDR1 MDHEN and CDR2 SYDVKM. The ends lost 5 bases at V and 6 bases at J; junction bases unmatched: 9. The CDR3 region has the DNA TGTGCCAGCAGTCCCGGCGGACAGGCCAAGACCCAGTACTTC. Its protein product is CASSPGGQAKTQYF.

This chain uses TRBV7-9 with TRBJ1-1; weak D call: TRBD1 (5 bases). This CDR3 comprises 13 residues. Between the trimmed V and J ends, which lost 7 bases and 0 bases, there was a span of 9 bases. CDR1 SEHNR and CDR2 FQNEAQ come from the germline V gene (reference sequence). DNA for the CDR3: TGTGCCAGCAAACAGGTGATGAACACTGAAGCTTTCTTT. Translating gives CASKQVMNTEAFF.

The V gene is TRBV6-6, the J gene TRBJ2-5; no reliable D call. The CDR3 runs to 15 residues. Per the germline V gene, CDR1 is MNHNY and CDR2 is SVGAGI (reference sequence). V gave up 4 bases and J gave up 2 bases, with 14 bases separating them. CDR3 protein: CASSSRIGRQETQYF. The CDR3 region has the DNA TGTGCCAGCAGTTCCCGGATCGGGCGGCAAGAGACCCAGTACTTC.

This clone was seen a single time. The V gene is TRBV29-1, the J gene TRBJ2-7; 10 bases fit TRBD2. Trimming at V came to 7 bases and at J to 1 base, leaving 7 bases not matched to a gene. CDR1 and CDR2 from the germline V gene are SQVTM and ANQGSEA. The CDR3 has 14 residues. The CDR3 DNA sequence: TGCAGCGCGCGAACGGGACTAGCGTCCTACGAGCAGTACTTC. Translation gives CSARTGLASYEQYF.

As concerns this clone: Distinct nucleotide sequences in the sample also encode this CDR3. This sequence joins TRBV7-3 and TRBJ1-1; 7 bases line up with TRBD1. Germline values: CDR1 SGHTA, CDR2 FQGTGA. The CDR3 runs to 13 residues. The trim removed 2 bases at V and 5 bases at J, leaving 2 bases unmatched. The CDR3 nucleotides read TGTGCCAGCAGCTTACAGGGGGGAACTGAAGCTTTCTTT. Translation gives CASSLQGGTEAFF.

Only one count was recorded for this clone. The chain has TRBV6-4 and TRBJ2-2, with D perhaps matching TRBD1 (5 bases). The CDR3 has 18 residues. The V end lost 2 bases, the J end lost 0 bases, and 16 bases lay between the germline ends. The germline V gene has CDR1 MRHNA and CDR2 SNTAGT. CDR3 DNA: TGTGCCAGCAGTGACCCTAAGTCCGACAGCACGAACACCGGGGAGCTGTTTTTT. Its translation: CASSDPKSDSTNTGELFF.

V gene TRBV7-6 combines with J gene TRBJ2-5; 8 bases are shared with TRBD1. This CDR3 is built from 15 residues. Germline CDR1 reads SGHVS; CDR2 reads FNYEAQ. V was pared by 2 bases and J by 5 bases, with 7 bases of the junction left unmatched. The CDR3 nucleotides are TGTGCCAGCAGCTTACTGACAGGGGTCGAGGAGACCCAGTACTTC. Its protein product is CASSLLTGVEETQYF. Together with reference TRBV7-6 and TRBJ2-5, the CDR3 gives the full variable domain: GAGVSQSPRYKVTKRGQDVALRCDPISGHVSLYWYRQALGQGPEFLTYFNYEAQQDKSGLPNDRFSAERPEGSISTLTIQRTEQRDSAMYRCASSLLTGVEETQYFGPGTRLLVL.

This rearrangement joins TRBV10-2 to TRBJ1-2, with D possibly TRBD1 on 5 matching bases. Germline CDR1 WSHSY, CDR2 SAAADI. V lost 5 bases and J 4 bases, leaving 11 bases between the germline ends. The CDR3 consists of 13 residues. The CDR3 DNA sequence: TGCGCCAGCAGTCGGGGGACGGGCTATGGCTACACCTTC. Amino acids: CASSRGTGYGYTF.

The chain uses TRBV18 and TRBJ1-2; the match to TRBD1 covers 7 bases. Germline values: CDR1 KGHSH, CDR2 LQKENI. Unmatched junction bases numbered 11, after V lost 2 bases and J lost 14 bases. The CDR3 extends over 13 amino acids. DNA of the CDR3: TGTGCCAGCTCACCAACGGGGTCGACAGGGCCTACCTTC. This sequence encodes CASSPTGSTGPTF.

The chain combines TRBV6-5 with TRBJ2-7; D remains ambiguous. The length of the CDR3 is 11 residues. V was shortened by 2 bases and J by 7 bases, with 6 bases between the two germline ends. CDR1 is MNHEY, CDR2 SVGAGI, per germline. This CDR3 is CASSYLREQYF. Here the CDR3 DNA reads TGTGCCAGCAGTTACCTGAGGGAGCAGTACTTC.

For this clone: Other DNA sequences in this sample translate to the same CDR3. V is TRBV9 and J is TRBJ2-7; maybe TRBD1 (6 bases). Trimming removed 0 bases from V and 3 bases from J, with 10 bases in between. Germline assignment: CDR1 SGDLS and CDR2 YYNGEE. The CDR3 runs to 14 residues. CDR3 sequence: CASSVEGRGYEQYF. In DNA form, the CDR3 reads TGTGCCAGCAGCGTAGAGGGCAGGGGCTACGAGCAGTACTTC.

The rearrangement links TRBV7-3 to TRBJ2-3, with 12 bases matching TRBD1. Germline-derived CDR1 and CDR2 are SGHTA and FQGTGA. The ends lost 2 bases at V and 4 bases at J; junction bases unmatched: 4. The CDR3 contains 16 residues. The CDR3 reads CASSLGDRGLADTQYF. The CDR3 nucleotides read TGTGCCAGCAGCTTAGGGGACAGGGGGCTCGCAGATACGCAGTATTTT.

V is TRBV7-2 and J is TRBJ2-5; 8 nucleotides match TRBD1. CDR1 SGHTA and CDR2 FQGNSA come from the germline V gene. J gave up 4 bases and V 5 bases, and 9 bases lay outside the gene matches. The CDR3 is 15 amino acids. CDR3 nucleotides: TGTGCCAGCAGCCGACGGACAGGGCATGGAGAGACCCAGTACTTC. It encodes CASSRRTGHGETQYF.

Details on this clone: Other DNA sequences in this specimen translate into the identical CDR3. The rearrangement joins TRBV25-1 to TRBJ2-1; D might be TRBD2 (5 bases). Germline CDR1 MGHDK, CDR2 SYGVNS. The V and J ends lost 1 base and 0 bases respectively, with 7 bases between them. The CDR3 loop spans 15 amino acids. CDR3 nucleotide sequence: TGTGCCAGCAGTGAATCTAGCAGCTCCTACAATGAGCAGTTCTTC. Amino acid sequence: CASSESSSSYNEQFF.

This chain joins TRBV28 and TRBJ2-7; 10 bases align to TRBD1. The CDR3 is 22 amino acids. Trimming at V came to 5 bases and at J to 9 bases, leaving 34 bases not matched to a gene. The V gene's germline CDR1 is MDHEN and CDR2 SYDVKM. CDR3 protein: CASSLYYTISGTGDEPLGVQYF. In DNA form, the CDR3 reads TGTGCCAGCAGTCTGTACTACACAATCTCCGGGACAGGGGACGAGCCCCTTGGGGTGCAGTACTTC.

V is TRBV7-9 and J is TRBJ1-1, with D perhaps TRBD1 (5 bases). CDR1 and CDR2 from the germline V gene are SEHNR and FQNEAQ (reference sequence). The CDR3 length is 14 residues. V lost 5 bases to trimming and J lost 0 bases, with 10 bases between them. CDR3: CASSQGHLNTEAFF. DNA for the CDR3: TGTGCCAGCAGCCAAGGACATTTGAACACTGAAGCTTTCTTT.

The chain couples TRBV6-6 to TRBJ2-7; the match to TRBD1 covers 7 bases. With V trimmed by 6 bases and J by 2 bases, 4 bases remained unmatched. The CDR3 consists of 13 residues. Germline values: CDR1 MNHNY, CDR2 SVGAGI (reference sequence). In DNA, the CDR3 is TGTGCCAGCAGACTTACAGGGGCCTACGAGCAGTACTTC. Translation: CASRLTGAYEQYF.

This chain joins TRBV11-1 and TRBJ1-3; TRBD1 matches 7 bases. V shed 5 bases, J shed 0 bases, and the junction held 7 bases outside the gene matches. The CDR3 contains 16 residues. Germline lookup yields CDR1 SGHAT and CDR2 FQDESV (reference sequence). In DNA, the CDR3 is TGTGCCAGCAGCCTGGAGGGACAGCACTCTGGAAACACCATATATTTT. This encodes CASSLEGQHSGNTIYF.

This rearrangement joins TRBV2 to TRBJ1-5, with a possible D match to TRBD1 (5 bases). With 4 bases removed from V and 0 bases from J, the gap between germline ends came to 10 bases. This CDR3 is built from 15 residues. CDR1 and CDR2 (germline): SNHLY, FYNNEI. The CDR3 is CASSVGVFSNQPQHF. The CDR3 DNA reads TGTGCCAGCAGTGTGGGGGTTTTTAGCAATCAGCCCCAGCATTTT. The full variable domain, rest sourced from reference TRBV2 and TRBJ1-5, is EPEVTQTPSHQVTQMGQEVILRCVPISNHLYFYWYRQILGQKVEFLVSFYNNEISEKSEIFDDQFSVERPDGSNFTLKIRSTKLEDSAMYFCASSVGVFSNQPQHFGDGTRLSIL.

The chain uses TRBV28 and TRBJ1-1; D may be TRBD1 (6 bases). V was trimmed by 8 bases and J by 5 bases, leaving 12 bases between them. Germline CDR1 and CDR2: MDHEN and SYDVKM. This CDR3 region has 12 residues. The CDR3 region has the DNA TGTGCCAGCGGGGGCGCGGGAACTGAAGCTTTCTTT. Translation: CASGGAGTEAFF.

The rearrangement uses TRBV5-1 and TRBJ2-6; tentatively, D is TRBD1 (6 bases). The CDR3 loop spans 17 amino acids. Germline V gene data show CDR1 as SGHRS and CDR2 as YFSETQ. The V and J ends lost 2 bases and 0 bases respectively, with 12 bases between them. In nucleotides, the CDR3 is TGCGCCAGCAGCTTAGAACAGGGAATCTCTGGGGCCAACGTCCTGACTTTC. As protein: CASSLEQGISGANVLTF.

This clone has more than one count but fewer than ten. Mismatch with germline at one junction end may stem from a read error. The rearrangement joins TRBV7-7 to TRBJ2-5; TRBD2 matches 11 bases. CDR1 is SSHAT and CDR2 is FNYEAQ in the germline V gene (reference sequence). The CDR3 is made up of 14 amino acids. The CDR3 here is CASSLGLAGETQYF. The DNA for the CDR3 is TGTGCTAGCAGCTTAGGACTAGCGGGAGAGACCCAGTACTTC. Variable domain in full (rest from reference TRBV7-7 and TRBJ2-5): GAGVSQSPRYKVTKRGQDVTLRCDPISSHATLYWYQQALGQGPEFLTYFNYEAQPDKSGLPSDRFSAERPEGSISTLTIQRTEQRDSAMYRCASSLGLAGETQYFGPGTRLLVL.